The entry that follows covers one T cell receptor (beta chain) sequence. As yet, its antigen is unknown. The entry originates in a study of cytomegalovirus exposure and HLA in healthy donors. The PCR contained 60 Vbeta and 13 Jbeta primers. Produced via immunoSEQ multiplex PCR; TCRdb's table is partial and in-frame only. The sample comprises 90,000 to 120,000 clones, roughly 70% of which are singletons, and roughly a tenth rests with the top ten. Study-wide points: In a later analysis, across HLA loci, associated TCR counts were highest for DRB1, lowest for HLA-C. Listed as cytomegalovirus-associated were approximately 160 TCR beta chains.

CDR3 length: 17 residues. The germline V gene encodes CDR1 LNHDA and CDR2 SQIVND (reference sequence). After removal of 4 bases from V and 6 bases from J, the junction contained 11 bases not matched to a gene. The sequenced sample consisted of PBMCs. V gene TRBV19 combines with J gene TRBJ2-3, with 12 nucleotides matching TRBD2. This receptor was taken from a man aged 40-55 years in good health and CMV-seropositive. This CDR3 reads CASSTSTSGSHFDTQYF. CDR3 bases: TGTGCCAGTAGTACCTCGACTAGCGGGAGTCATTTTGATACGCAGTATTTT.